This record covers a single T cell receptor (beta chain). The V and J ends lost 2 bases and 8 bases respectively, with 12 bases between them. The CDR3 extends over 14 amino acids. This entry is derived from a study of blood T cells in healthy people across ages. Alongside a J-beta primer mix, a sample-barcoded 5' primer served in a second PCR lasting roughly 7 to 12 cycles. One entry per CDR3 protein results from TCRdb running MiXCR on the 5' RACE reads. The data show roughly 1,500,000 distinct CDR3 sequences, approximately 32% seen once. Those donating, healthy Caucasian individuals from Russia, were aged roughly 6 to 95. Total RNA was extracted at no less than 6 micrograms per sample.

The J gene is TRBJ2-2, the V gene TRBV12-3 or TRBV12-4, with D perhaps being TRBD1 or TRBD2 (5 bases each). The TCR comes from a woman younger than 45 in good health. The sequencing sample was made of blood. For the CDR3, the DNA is TGTGCCAGCAGTTTATTGGGGGTTGAGGGGGAGCTGTTTTTT. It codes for CASSLLGVEGELFF.